What follows are 14 T cell receptor beta chains derived from one specimen sequenced in a study of radiotherapy plus CTLA-4 blockade in lung cancer. Sequencing used immunoSEQ multiplex PCR; TCRdb keeps in-frame clones, though not all of them. The sample shows 90,000 to 100,000 clones, about 91% of them seen only once. The sequences come from peripheral blood, collected from a patient treated with radiotherapy plus ipilimumab. Receptors were obtained from a human donor with non-small cell lung cancer that progressed on radiotherapy plus ipilimumab.

This chain uses TRBV5-1 with TRBJ2-7; no clear D gene. There are 13 residues in the CDR3. The V gene lost 6 bases and the J gene lost 1 base, with 11 bases spanning the gap. The germline V gene encodes CDR1 SGHRS and CDR2 YFSETQ. The DNA of the CDR3 is TGCGCCAGCACCCCCCCGGCATCCTACGAGCAGTACTTC. Its protein product is CASTPPASYEQYF.

The chain combines TRBV9 with TRBJ2-7; 12 bases map to TRBD1. Germline V gene lookup returns CDR1 SGDLS and CDR2 YYNGEE. The CDR3 loop spans 15 amino acids. V was pared by 4 bases and J by 2 bases, with 4 bases of the junction left unmatched. This chain's CDR3 is CASSPGQGATYEQYF. DNA of the CDR3: TGTGCCAGCAGCCCGGGACAGGGGGCGACCTACGAGCAGTACTTC.

This clone was detected only a few times. The rearrangement joins TRBV7-3 to TRBJ1-1; D not certain. This CDR3 has 13 amino acids. V lost 2 bases and J lost 1, with 5 bases in between. Germline V lookup: CDR1 SGHTA, CDR2 FQGTGA. The CDR3 protein is CASSLERNTEAFF. CDR3 bases: TGTGCCAGCAGCTTAGAAAGGAACACTGAAGCTTTCTTT.

The V and J genes are TRBV13 and TRBJ2-3; 7 bases map to TRBD1. The CDR3 extends over 17 amino acids. The germline gives CDR1 PRHDT, CDR2 FYEKMQ (reference sequence). Germline trimming cut 6 bases from V and 1 base from J; bases unmatched to any gene: 13. CDR3 coding DNA: TGTGCCAGCAGTTCCGCCGAAGGGGGCATCGGCACAGATACGCAGTATTTT. Translating it yields CASSSAEGGIGTDTQYF.

The chain recombines TRBV6-1 with TRBJ2-7; D perhaps matches TRBD2 (5 bases). CDR1 is MNHNS and CDR2 is SASEGT in the germline V gene. Trimming cost V 6 bases and J 6 bases, with 15 bases left between them. The CDR3 covers 13 residues. For the CDR3, the DNA is TGTGCCAGCAGCGACCCCGCCCGGGGCGAGCAGTACTTC. It translates to CASSDPARGEQYF.

V gene TRBV5-6 combines with J gene TRBJ2-7; 9 positions agree with TRBD2. With 2 bases clipped from V and 4 bases from J, the junction kept 4 bases outside the gene matches. Germline V gene lookup returns CDR1 SGHDT and CDR2 YYEEEE. The CDR3 has 14 residues. The CDR3 loop is CASSFGLAGYEQYF. The CDR3 DNA is TGTGCCAGCAGCTTCGGTCTAGCGGGGTACGAGCAGTACTTC.

The V call is TRBV6-1, the J call TRBJ2-7; D is ambiguous. The germline gives CDR1 MNHNS, CDR2 SASEGT. V was shortened by 2 bases and J by 3 bases, with 2 bases between the two germline ends. CDR3 length equals 11 residues. CDR3 sequence: CASSEHYEQYF. The CDR3 DNA is TGTGCCAGCAGTGAACACTACGAGCAGTACTTC.

This chain links TRBV7-2 with TRBJ2-3; a weak D match, TRBD2 (6 bases). Germline CDR1 reads SGHTA; CDR2 reads FQGNSA. This CDR3 contains 18 residues. Trimming took off 3 bases at V and 5 bases at J, with 24 bases between the two ends. CDR3 in amino acids: CASSFSGIYYGQIDTQYF. The DNA of the CDR3 is TGTGCCAGCAGCTTTAGCGGAATCTATTACGGCCAAATAGATACGCAGTATTTT. The full variable domain, with the rest looked up from reference TRBV7-2 and TRBJ2-3, is GAGVSQSPSNKVTEKGKDVELRCDPISGHTALYWYRQSLGQGLEFLIYFQGNSAPDKSGLPSDRFSAERTGGSVSTLTIQRTQQEDSAVYLCASSFSGIYYGQIDTQYFGPGTRLTVL.

This sequence joins TRBV5-1 and TRBJ2-2, with 8 bases aligning to TRBD1. This CDR3 is 16 amino acids long. V shed 1 base and J 0 bases; nucleotides not matched to a gene: 2. Germline CDR1 SGHRS, CDR2 YFSETQ. Here the CDR3 DNA reads TGCGCCAGCAGCTTGCTGGGACAGGCGAACACCGGGGAGCTGTTTTTT. Protein product: CASSLLGQANTGELFF.

The chain combines TRBV10-1 with TRBJ1-1; the D is unclear. Germline CDR1 WNHNN, CDR2 SYGVQD (reference sequence). The CDR3 sequence is 14 residues long. Trimming left V 1 base short and J 1 base short, with 7 bases between. The CDR3 sequence: CASSEYRQNTEAFF. The CDR3 bases are TGCGCCAGCAGTGAGTACCGACAGAACACTGAAGCTTTCTTT.

The chain employs TRBV19 and TRBJ2-5, with D possibly TRBD2 on 5 matching bases. Between the trimmed V and J ends, which lost 5 bases and 4 bases, there was a span of 17 bases. The CDR3 extends over 15 amino acids. Germline CDR1 is LNHDA and CDR2 is SQIVND (reference sequence). CDR3 bases: TGTGCCAGTAGTCGTAGGACGGACTCTAGAGAGACCCAGTACTTC. Protein sequence: CASSRRTDSRETQYF.

This chain joins TRBV19 and TRBJ2-2; D is tentatively TRBD1 or TRBD2 (5 bases each). Looked up from germline, CDR1 is LNHDA and CDR2 is SQIVND (reference sequence). This CDR3 is built from 15 residues. Trimming removed 4 bases at V and 6 bases at J, with 15 bases between. CDR3 in DNA: TGTGCCAGTAGTACCCGGGGCTTTGCGGCCGGGGAGCTGTTTTTT. It translates to CASSTRGFAAGELFF.

The gene calls are TRBV28 and TRBJ1-1; D is ambiguous. This CDR3 region has 16 residues. The ends were cut back, 6 bases at V and 1 base at J, with 18 bases in the middle. Germline values: CDR1 MDHEN, CDR2 SYDVKM. The CDR3 DNA is TGTGCCAGCAGGTCGGTATGGGGAGGAGGGAACACTGAAGCTTTCTTT. Translated: CASRSVWGGGNTEAFF. Full variable domain (rest looked up from reference TRBV28 and TRBJ1-1): DVKVTQSSRYLVKRTGEKVFLECVQDMDHENMFWYRQDPGLGLRLIYFSYDVKMKEKGDIPEGYSVSREKKERFSLILESASTNQTSMYLCASRSVWGGGNTEAFFGQGTRLTVV.

The chain is built from TRBV11-3 and TRBJ2-2; no definite D call. The CDR3 loop spans 16 amino acids. The V and J ends lost 0 bases and 2 bases respectively, with 10 bases between them. The germline gives CDR1 SGHNT, CDR2 YENEEA. CDR3 DNA: TGTGCCAGCAGCTTAGATTTGGACCGAAACACCGGGGAGCTGTTTTTT. Translating it yields CASSLDLDRNTGELFF.